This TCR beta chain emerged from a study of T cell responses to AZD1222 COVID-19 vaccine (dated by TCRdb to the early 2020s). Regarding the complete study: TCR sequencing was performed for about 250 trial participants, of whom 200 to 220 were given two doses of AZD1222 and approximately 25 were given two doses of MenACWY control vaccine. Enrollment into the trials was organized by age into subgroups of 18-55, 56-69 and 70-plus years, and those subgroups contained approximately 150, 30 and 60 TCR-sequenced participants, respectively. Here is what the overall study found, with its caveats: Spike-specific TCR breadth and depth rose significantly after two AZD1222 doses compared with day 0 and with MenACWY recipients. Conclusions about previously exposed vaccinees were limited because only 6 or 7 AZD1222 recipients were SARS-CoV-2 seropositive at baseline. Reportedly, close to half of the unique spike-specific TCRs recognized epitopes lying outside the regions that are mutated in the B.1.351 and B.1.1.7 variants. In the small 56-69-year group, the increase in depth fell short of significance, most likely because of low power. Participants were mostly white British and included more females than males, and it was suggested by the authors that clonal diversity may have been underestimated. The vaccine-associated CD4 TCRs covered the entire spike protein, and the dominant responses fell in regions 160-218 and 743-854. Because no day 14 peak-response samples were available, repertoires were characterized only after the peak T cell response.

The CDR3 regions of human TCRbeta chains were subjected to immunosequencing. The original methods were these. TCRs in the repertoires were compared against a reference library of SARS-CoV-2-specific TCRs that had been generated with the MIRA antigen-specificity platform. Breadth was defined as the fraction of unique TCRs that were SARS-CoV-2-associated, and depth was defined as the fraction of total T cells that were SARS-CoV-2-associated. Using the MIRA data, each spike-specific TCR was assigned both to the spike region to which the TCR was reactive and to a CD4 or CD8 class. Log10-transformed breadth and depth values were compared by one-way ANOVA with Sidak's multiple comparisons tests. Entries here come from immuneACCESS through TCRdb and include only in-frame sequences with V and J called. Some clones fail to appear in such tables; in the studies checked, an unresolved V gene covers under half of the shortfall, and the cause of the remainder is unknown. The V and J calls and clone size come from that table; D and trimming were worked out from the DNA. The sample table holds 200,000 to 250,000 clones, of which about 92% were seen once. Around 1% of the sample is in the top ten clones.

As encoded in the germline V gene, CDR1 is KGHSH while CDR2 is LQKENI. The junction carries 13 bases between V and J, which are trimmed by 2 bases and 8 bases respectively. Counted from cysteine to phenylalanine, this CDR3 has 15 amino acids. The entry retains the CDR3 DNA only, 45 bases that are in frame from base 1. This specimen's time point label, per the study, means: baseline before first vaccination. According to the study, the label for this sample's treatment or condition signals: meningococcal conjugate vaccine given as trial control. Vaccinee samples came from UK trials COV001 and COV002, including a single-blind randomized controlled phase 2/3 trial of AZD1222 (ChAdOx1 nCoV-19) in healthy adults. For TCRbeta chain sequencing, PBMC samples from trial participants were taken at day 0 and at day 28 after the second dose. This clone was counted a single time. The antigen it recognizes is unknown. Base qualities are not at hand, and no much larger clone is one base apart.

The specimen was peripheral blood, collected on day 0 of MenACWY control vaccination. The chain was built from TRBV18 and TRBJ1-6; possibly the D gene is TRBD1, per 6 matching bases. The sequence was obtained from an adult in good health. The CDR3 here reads CASSPGQGQHSPLHF. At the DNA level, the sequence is TGTGCCAGCTCACCAGGGCAGGGGCAGCATTCACCCCTCCACTTT.